These 17 T cell receptor beta chains originate from one sample sequenced in a study of cytomegalovirus exposure and HLA in healthy donors. Use of 60 Vbeta and 13 Jbeta primers characterized the PCR. Some clones are missing from TCRdb's copy, which holds only in-frame ones; the method was immunoSEQ multiplex PCR. The table records roughly 100,000 clones, 60% to 80% of them present only once. Sequenced input: PBMCs. The receptor source for this set is a man between 60 and 70 years old in good health and CMV-seropositive.

This chain joins TRBV25-1 and TRBJ2-7, with TRBD1 identical over 9 bases. The CDR3 has 16 residues. The ends lost 5 bases at V and 5 bases at J; junction bases unmatched: 13. Germline V gene lookup returns CDR1 MGHDK and CDR2 SYGVNS. This CDR3 is CASSSPNPGQGHEQYF. In DNA form, the CDR3 reads TGTGCCAGCAGTTCACCCAATCCGGGACAGGGCCACGAGCAGTACTTC.

The rearrangement joins TRBV2 to TRBJ2-2; D is perhaps TRBD2 (8 bases). Germline lookup yields CDR1 SNHLY and CDR2 FYNNEI. V was cut by 8 bases and J by 4 bases, with 20 bases left in between. The CDR3 loop spans 16 amino acids. CDR3 amino acids: CASAREGAQVTGELFF. CDR3 DNA: TGTGCCAGCGCACGGGAGGGGGCGCAGGTCACCGGGGAGCTGTTTTTT.

A single count supports this clone. The chain is built from TRBV5-1 and TRBJ2-5; a possible D gene is TRBD1 (5 bases). This CDR3 spans 14 amino acids. The germline CDR1 and CDR2 sequences are SGHRS and YFSETQ. V was shortened by 4 bases and J by 3 bases, with 13 bases between the two germline ends. The CDR3 here is CASSHDPGKETQYF. In DNA, the CDR3 is TGCGCCAGCAGCCATGATCCAGGGAAAGAGACCCAGTACTTC.

This chain links TRBV30 with TRBJ1-4; 10 bases align to TRBD1. The junction had 7 bases not matched to a gene; V was cut back by 2 bases and J by 7 bases. From germline, CDR1 is GTSNPN and CDR2 SVGIG (reference sequence). This CDR3 spans 15 amino acids. The CDR3 DNA reads TGTGCCTGGAGTTTAGCCGGGACAGGGGCTGAAAAACTGTTTTTT. This translates into CAWSLAGTGAEKLFF.

This clone was seen only once. This chain joins TRBV4-3 and TRBJ2-1; 8 nucleotides line up with TRBD1. Germline V CDR1 and CDR2: LGHNA, YSLEER. The J segment lost 5 bases and the V segment lost 4 bases, leaving 7 bases of the junction unmatched. The CDR3 loop spans 15 amino acids. CDR3 DNA sequence: TGCGCCAGCAGCCTAGACAGGGGCCCGAACAATGAGCAGTTCTTC. Its protein is CASSLDRGPNNEQFF.

The rearrangement links TRBV11-3 to TRBJ2-1, with TRBD2 matching over 10 bases. This CDR3 comprises 14 residues. The germline CDR1 and CDR2 sequences are SGHNT and YENEEA. The V and J ends lost 4 bases and 6 bases, in that order; junction bases with no gene match: 3. The CDR3 loop reads CASSSLAGGNEQFF. The CDR3, as DNA: TGTGCCAGCAGCTCCTTAGCGGGGGGCAATGAGCAGTTCTTC.

This chain connects TRBV9 to TRBJ2-7; the match to TRBD1 covers 7 bases. There are 14 residues in the CDR3. Germline trimming cut 0 bases from V and 5 bases from J; bases unmatched to any gene: 5. The germline V gene encodes CDR1 SGDLS and CDR2 YYNGEE. This CDR3 reads CASSVGAGGDEQYF. The DNA for the CDR3 is TGTGCCAGCAGCGTAGGGGCAGGGGGTGACGAGCAGTACTTC.

V is TRBV7-9 and J is TRBJ2-6, with D maybe TRBD2 (6 bases). This CDR3 spans 13 amino acids. In germline, CDR1 is SEHNR, CDR2 FQNEAQ (reference sequence). The CDR3 DNA reads TGTTCCGGGGAGGTCGGCGGGGCCAACGTCCTGACTTTC. Its protein product is CSGEVGGANVLTF.

V gene TRBV5-1 combines with J gene TRBJ1-3; TRBD1 might be the D (5 bases). CDR3 length: 16 residues. V lost 0 bases and J lost 4, with 14 bases in between. Germline CDR1 SGHRS, CDR2 YFSETQ. Here the CDR3 reads CASSLVGGGFGNTIYF. The CDR3 nucleotides are TGCGCCAGCAGCTTGGTGGGGGGAGGATTCGGAAACACCATATATTTT.

This clone appeared once. This CDR3 is also generated by other DNA sequences in the sample. The chain links TRBV7-2 to TRBJ1-2; 10 nucleotides match TRBD1. Trimming cost V 6 bases and J 7 bases; bases outside gene matches: 11. Germline V gene lookup returns CDR1 SGHTA and CDR2 FQGNSA. The CDR3 is made up of 15 amino acids. This CDR3 reads CASRLPGQGPTGYTF. CDR3 sequence (DNA): TGTGCCAGCAGATTACCGGGACAGGGGCCAACTGGCTACACCTTC.

This rearrangement joins TRBV6-1 to TRBJ1-2; D is unresolved. V was cut by 5 bases and J by 6 bases, with 16 bases left in between. Germline-derived CDR1 and CDR2 are MNHNS and SASEGT. The CDR3 loop spans 14 amino acids. The CDR3, as DNA: TGTGCCAGCAGTTTTATCCCGACGCAGGATGGCTACACCTTC. Amino acids: CASSFIPTQDGYTF.

The chain joins TRBV27 to TRBJ1-6; TRBD1 matches at 7 bases. V shed 2 bases and J 13 bases; nucleotides not matched to a gene: 8. The CDR3 extends over 14 amino acids. Germline values: CDR1 MNHEY, CDR2 SMNVEV (reference sequence). CDR3 nucleotide sequence: TGTGCCAGCAGTTTAAAGGGGGCGAGGGGGCCCCTCCACTTT. It codes for CASSLKGARGPLHF.

V and J are TRBV10-2 and TRBJ2-7, with D perhaps matching TRBD1 (6 bases). CDR1 and CDR2 from the germline V gene are WSHSY and SAAADI. CDR3 length: 13 residues. The V end lost 2 bases, the J end lost 3 bases, and 8 bases lay between the germline ends. The DNA for the CDR3 is TGCGCCAGCAGTGAGGCGACAGGCTACGAGCAGTACTTC. This gives the protein CASSEATGYEQYF.

The rearrangement joins TRBV5-4 to TRBJ2-7; D is perhaps TRBD2 (5 bases). The CDR3 sequence is 12 residues long. The ends were cut back, 8 bases at V and 0 bases at J, with 9 bases in the middle. Per the germline V gene, CDR1 is SGHNT and CDR2 is YYREEE (reference sequence). CDR3 residues: CARKTISYEQYF. In DNA form, the CDR3 reads TGTGCCAGAAAGACTATCTCCTACGAGCAGTACTTC.

The chain is built from TRBV7-9 and TRBJ1-2, with D perhaps TRBD1 (6 bases). Trimming pared 2 bases from V and 0 bases from J, leaving 10 bases between. CDR3 length equals 15 residues. Per germline, CDR1 SEHNR and CDR2 FQNEAQ (reference sequence). The CDR3 sequence: CASSLSGTTNYGYTF. DNA for the CDR3: TGTGCCAGCAGCTTATCTGGGACAACTAACTATGGCTACACCTTC.

The chain joins TRBV28 to TRBJ2-1, with D perhaps TRBD2 (5 bases). Trimming pared 8 bases from V and 4 bases from J, leaving 18 bases between. From germline, CDR1 is MDHEN and CDR2 SYDVKM. The CDR3 contains 15 residues. CDR3 sequence reads: CASRLPGGPYNEQFF. Written as DNA, the CDR3 is TGTGCCAGCCGACTCCCCGGCGGGCCGTACAATGAGCAGTTCTTC.

The chain couples TRBV28 to TRBJ1-5; TRBD1 matches at 8 bases. From germline, CDR1 is MDHEN and CDR2 SYDVKM. The CDR3 runs to 14 residues. Trimming took 2 bases from V and 7 from J; bases not matched to a gene: 4. The CDR3 is CASSLPGGSQPQHF. DNA of the CDR3: TGTGCCAGCAGTTTACCAGGGGGCAGCCAGCCCCAGCATTTT.